This T cell receptor (beta chain) derives from a study of post-analysis software for immune sequencing data. Looking at the study overall: Patients with relapsing-remitting, secondary progressive and progressive-relapsing multiple sclerosis courses were all represented.

This clonotype has a handful of counts. What it recognizes is unknown. Notes on the study in general: Controls had significantly higher normalized Chao1 diversity than multiple sclerosis patients. F measure grouped same-batch samples tightly together. The study found TRBV5-6, TRBV5-1 and TRBV20-1 among five or six TRBV segments more frequent in patients than controls.

The TCR beta cDNA libraries carried unique molecular identifiers. MiXCR, run by TCRdb on the PCR reads, gives a single entry per CDR3 protein. The repertoire holds about 770,000 distinct CDR3 sequences, with about half as singletons. Germline CDR1 reads SQVTM; CDR2 reads ANQGSEA. The length of the CDR3 is 13 residues. J gave up 6 bases and V 7 bases, and 6 bases lay outside the gene matches. This chain uses TRBV29-1 with TRBJ2-3; TRBD2 aligns across 11 bases. The sequenced material came from blood. The clonotype originates from a girl aged 10 to 17 with multiple sclerosis. For the CDR3, the DNA is TGCAGCGCCCTCGGGACTAGCGGCGATACGCAGTATTTT. This encodes CSALGTSGDTQYF.